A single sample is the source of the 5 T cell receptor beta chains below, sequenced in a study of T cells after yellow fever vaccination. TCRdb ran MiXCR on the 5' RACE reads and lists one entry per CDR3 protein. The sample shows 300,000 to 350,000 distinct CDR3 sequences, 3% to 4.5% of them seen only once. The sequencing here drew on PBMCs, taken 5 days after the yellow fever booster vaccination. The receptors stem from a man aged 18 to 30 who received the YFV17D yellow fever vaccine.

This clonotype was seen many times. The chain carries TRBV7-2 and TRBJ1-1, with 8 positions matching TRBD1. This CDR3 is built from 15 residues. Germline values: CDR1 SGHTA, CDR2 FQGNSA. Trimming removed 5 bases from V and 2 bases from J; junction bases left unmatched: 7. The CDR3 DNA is TGTGCCAGCAGCCAAGCGGACAGGGTCAACACTGAAGCTTTCTTT. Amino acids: CASSQADRVNTEAFF.

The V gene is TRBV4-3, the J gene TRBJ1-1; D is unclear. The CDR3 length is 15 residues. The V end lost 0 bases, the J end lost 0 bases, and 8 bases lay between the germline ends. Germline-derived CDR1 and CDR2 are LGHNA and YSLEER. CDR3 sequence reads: CASSQDQRVNTEAFF. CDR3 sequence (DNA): TGCGCCAGCAGCCAAGATCAAAGGGTGAACACTGAAGCTTTCTTT.

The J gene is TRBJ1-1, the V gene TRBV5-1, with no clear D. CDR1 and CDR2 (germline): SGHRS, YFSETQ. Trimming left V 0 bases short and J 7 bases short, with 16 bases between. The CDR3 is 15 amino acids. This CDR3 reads CASSLVQLGRDEAFF. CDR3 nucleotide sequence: TGCGCCAGCAGCTTGGTTCAGTTAGGCAGAGATGAAGCTTTCTTT.

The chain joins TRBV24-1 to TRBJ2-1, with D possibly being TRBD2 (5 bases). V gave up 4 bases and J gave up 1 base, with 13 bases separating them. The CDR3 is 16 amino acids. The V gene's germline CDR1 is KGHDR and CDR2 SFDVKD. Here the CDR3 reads CATSDRGARSYNEQFF. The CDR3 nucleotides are TGTGCCACCAGTGACCGGGGAGCCAGGTCCTACAATGAGCAGTTCTTC.

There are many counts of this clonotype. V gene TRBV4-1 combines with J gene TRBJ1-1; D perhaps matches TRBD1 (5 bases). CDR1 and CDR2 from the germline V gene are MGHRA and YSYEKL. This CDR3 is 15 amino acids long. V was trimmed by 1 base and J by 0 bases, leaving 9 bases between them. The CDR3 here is CASSQGTLMNTEAFF. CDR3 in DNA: TGCGCCAGCAGCCAAGGGACACTGATGAACACTGAAGCTTTCTTT.